The entry below describes one TCR beta chain. As yet, its antigen is unknown. The data originate from a study of shared clonotypes between healthy human individuals. Study-wide results and caveats: Among donors, the sharing of clonotypes was expected to be influenced by sequencing depth.

This CDR3 comprises 13 residues. The germline CDR1 and CDR2 sequences are SGHTA and FQGTGA. The V and J ends lost 6 bases and 2 bases respectively, with 8 bases between them. The deep-level immunoSEQ assay was used. Sequenced by immunoSEQ multiplex PCR; TCRdb stores in-frame clones only, minus some. The sample yields over 95,000 clones, less than 60% seen once. The TCR was taken from a woman aged 40-49 years in good health. Some clones in this sample may be carry-over from other donors' samples. This chain uses TRBV7-3 with TRBJ1-5; D gene ambiguous. Sequenced: PBMCs. The CDR3: CASSTRGNQPQHF. CDR3 DNA sequence: TGTGCCAGCAGTACAAGGGGCAATCAGCCCCAGCATTTT.